A single sample gave rise to the 24 T cell receptor beta chains below, sequenced in a study of blood T cell repertoires in COVID-19. The data were produced by immunoSEQ multiplex PCR, yet TCRdb's version contains in-frame clones alone and is incomplete. The sample comprises roughly 34,000 clones, 87% of which are singletons, and 10% rests with the top ten. Material for sequencing was peripheral blood. Receptor source: an elderly man with active COVID-19.

This clone was counted a few times. The rearrangement joins TRBV6-6 to TRBJ1-2; D is perhaps TRBD1 (6 bases). Germline V lookup: CDR1 MNHNY, CDR2 SVGAGI (reference sequence). This CDR3 contains 12 residues. V was pared by 5 bases and J by 8 bases, with 12 bases between. The CDR3 sequence is CASSQSGEGYTF. DNA for the CDR3: TGTGCCAGCAGTCAATCAGGGGAAGGCTACACCTTC.

The chain combines TRBV19 with TRBJ2-7; weak D call: TRBD1 (6 bases). Trimming took 4 bases from V and 5 from J, leaving 12 bases between them. Germline lookup yields CDR1 LNHDA and CDR2 SQIVND (reference sequence). The CDR3 loop spans 13 amino acids. The CDR3, as DNA: TGTGCCAGTAGTAGGGGGCGCGGAGACGAGCAGTACTTC. Its protein is CASSRGRGDEQYF.

V gene TRBV12-5 combines with J gene TRBJ2-1, with 13 nucleotides matching TRBD2. V was pared by 1 base and J by 12 bases, with 0 bases of the junction left unmatched. Germline CDR1 reads LGHNT; CDR2 reads FRNRAP. The CDR3 consists of 13 residues. CDR3 in amino acids: CASGLGLAGGQFF. The CDR3 nucleotides read TGTGCTAGTGGTTTGGGACTAGCGGGAGGGCAGTTCTTC. Complete variable domain (other parts from reference TRBV12-5 and TRBJ2-1): DARVTQTPRHKVTEMGQEVTMRCQPILGHNTVFWYRQTMMQGLELLAYFRNRAPLDDSGMPKDRFSAEMPDATLATLKIQPSEPRDSAVYFCASGLGLAGGQFFGPGTRLTVL.

The rearrangement uses TRBV19 and TRBJ2-6; 7 nucleotides match TRBD1. CDR1 is LNHDA, CDR2 SQIVND, per germline (reference sequence). Trimming removed 3 bases from V and 2 bases from J; junction bases left unmatched: 4. The CDR3 spans 16 residues. CDR3 sequence: CASSIGDRAGANVLTF. The CDR3 nucleotides are TGTGCCAGTAGTATTGGAGACAGGGCTGGGGCCAACGTCCTGACTTTC.

The chain couples TRBV28 to TRBJ2-6, with TRBD2 identical over 8 bases. Trimming at V came to 4 bases and at J to 0 bases, leaving 14 bases not matched to a gene. The length of the CDR3 is 20 residues. Germline V CDR1 and CDR2: MDHEN, SYDVKM. CDR3 coding DNA: TGTGCCAGCAGTTATCCGGGAGGGTCGCTCGGGGTCTCTGGGGCCAACGTCCTGACTTTC. Translating gives CASSYPGGSLGVSGANVLTF.

This chain uses TRBV6-2 or TRBV6-3 with TRBJ2-7; 7 nucleotides match TRBD2. The CDR3 is 17 amino acids. CDR1 is MNHEY and CDR2 is SVGEGT in the germline V gene. After removal of 2 bases from V and 0 bases from J, the junction contained 10 bases not matched to a gene. In DNA form, the CDR3 reads TGTGCCAGCAGTTACCTTATAGCTAGCGGATTCTCCTACGAGCAGTACTTC. It is translated as CASSYLIASGFSYEQYF.

The chain recombines TRBV28 with TRBJ2-1; D is unclear. CDR1 and CDR2 from the germline V gene are MDHEN and SYDVKM. V lost 5 bases and J 9 bases, leaving 14 bases between the germline ends. The CDR3 covers 13 residues. CDR3 protein: CASSPHSPLEQFF. The DNA of the CDR3 is TGTGCCAGCAGTCCGCATAGCCCGCTTGAGCAGTTCTTC.

The chain couples TRBV5-6 to TRBJ2-3; TRBD2 matches 8 bases. Germline assignment: CDR1 SGHDT and CDR2 YYEEEE. V was clipped by 4 bases and J by 6 bases; unmatched bases: 4. The CDR3 length is 13 residues. The CDR3 spells CASSVGLADTQYF. CDR3 nucleotides: TGTGCCAGCAGCGTTGGACTAGCCGATACGCAGTATTTT.

This clone came up once. This chain uses TRBV21-1 with TRBJ2-5; the DNA was not used to check the table's D call, TRBD1. TRBV21-1 is a pseudogene. There are 18 residues in the CDR3. CDR3 region: CASSKRDRAEKGGETQYF. CDR3 bases: TGTGCCAGCAGCAAACGGGACAGGGCCGAAAAGGGGGGAGAGACCCAGTACTTC.

This clone was observed a handful of times. The chain recombines TRBV27 with TRBJ2-1, with a possible D match to TRBD2 (5 bases). Germline V CDR1 and CDR2: MNHEY, SMNVEV (reference sequence). Between the trimmed V and J ends, which lost 3 bases and 9 bases, there was a span of 18 bases. The CDR3 consists of 15 residues. The CDR3 bases are TGTGCCAGCAGTTTTAAGGCTAGCCAGCTGGCTGAGCAGTTCTTC. Protein sequence: CASSFKASQLAEQFF.

V is TRBV19 and J is TRBJ2-1, with D hard to call. The germline gives CDR1 LNHDA, CDR2 SQIVND (reference sequence). The V and J ends lost 3 bases and 3 bases respectively, with 9 bases between them. The CDR3 length is 14 residues. CDR3 in DNA: TGTGCCAGTAGTATTGGCCTGTACTACAATGAGCAGTTCTTC. Protein: CASSIGLYYNEQFF. Variable domain in full (rest from reference TRBV19 and TRBJ2-1): DGGITQSPKYLFRKEGQNVTLSCEQNLNHDAMYWYRQDPGQGLRLIYYSQIVNDFQKGDIAEGYSVSREKKESFPLTVTSAQKNPTAFYLCASSIGLYYNEQFFGPGTRLTVL.

J is TRBJ2-1 and V is TRBV4-3; 9 positions match TRBD1. Germline V lookup: CDR1 LGHNA, CDR2 YSLEER. Unmatched junction bases numbered 6, after V lost 2 bases and J lost 7 bases. The CDR3 consists of 15 residues. The CDR3 protein is CASSQSRQGGNEQFF. The CDR3 DNA reads as TGCGCCAGCAGCCAATCCCGACAGGGGGGGAATGAGCAGTTCTTC.

V gene TRBV7-2 combines with J gene TRBJ2-7, with 8 bases that match TRBD2. The CDR3 sequence is 14 residues long. CDR1 and CDR2 from the germline V gene are SGHTA and FQGNSA. J gave up 5 bases and V 2 bases, and 5 bases lay outside the gene matches. CDR3 DNA: TGTGCCAGCAGCTTAACATCGGGGGGGCACGAGCAGTACTTC. Amino acids: CASSLTSGGHEQYF.

The chain links TRBV6-6 to TRBJ2-6; D is undetermined. Germline V gives CDR1 MNHNY, CDR2 SVGAGI (reference sequence). CDR3 length: 14 residues. Trimming shortened V by 0 bases and J by 13 bases, and 13 bases separated the two germline ends. CDR3 coding DNA: TGTGCCAGCAGTTACTCGTCCTCCGTAAAAGTCCTGACTTTC. Protein product: CASSYSSSVKVLTF.

This clone was observed a few times. The chain employs TRBV19 and TRBJ2-7; 7 positions match TRBD2. The CDR3 is made up of 15 amino acids. Trimming cost V 10 bases and J 7 bases; bases outside gene matches: 19. Germline values: CDR1 LNHDA, CDR2 SQIVND (reference sequence). Here the CDR3 reads CATGAGANRNGEQYF. DNA for the CDR3: TGTGCCACCGGGGCGGGAGCGAATCGTAATGGGGAGCAGTACTTC.

The count of this clone is one. The J gene is TRBJ2-4, the V gene TRBV3-1 (or the pseudogene TRBV3-2), with 8 positions matching TRBD2. The CDR3 covers 21 residues. Germline CDR1 LGHDT, CDR2 YNNKEL (reference sequence). The ends lost 0 bases at V and 4 bases at J; junction bases unmatched: 20. CDR3 sequence: CASSQDTVTWSGSTAKNIQYF. CDR3 bases: TGTGCCAGCAGCCAAGATACGGTGACTTGGAGCGGGAGTACAGCGAAAAACATTCAGTACTTC.

The rearrangement joins TRBV5-6 to TRBJ1-6; 10 positions agree with TRBD1. The CDR3 is made up of 15 amino acids. The V gene's germline CDR1 is SGHDT and CDR2 YYEEEE. V gave up 1 base and J gave up 7 bases; unmatched junction bases: 2. In DNA, the CDR3 is TGTGCCAGCAGCTTGTGGGACAGGGGCAATTCACCCCTCCACTTT. It translates to CASSLWDRGNSPLHF.

The CDR3 is CASSRGQGAVYNSPLHF. DNA for the CDR3: TGTGCCAGCAGCCGGGGACAGGGGGCTGTTTATAATTCACCCCTCCACTTT. The chain employs TRBV16 and TRBJ1-6; TRBD1 agrees at 12 bases. The CDR3 is made up of 17 amino acids. Per the germline V gene, CDR1 is KGHSY and CDR2 is FQNENV. Trimming cost V 4 bases and J 4 bases; bases outside gene matches: 5.

The chain has TRBV10-2 and TRBJ1-5, with TRBD1 identical over 9 bases. Germline V CDR1 and CDR2: WSHSY, SAAADI. V shed 3 bases, J shed 4 bases, and the junction held 4 bases outside the gene matches. The CDR3 consists of 15 residues. The CDR3 loop reads CASSERTGVNQPQHF. The DNA for the CDR3 is TGCGCCAGCAGTGAACGGACAGGGGTTAATCAGCCCCAGCATTTT.

This clone was counted only a few times. The CDR3 sequence: CASSRQGGSGANVLTF. The CDR3 bases are TGTGCCAGTAGTAGACAGGGAGGCTCTGGGGCCAACGTCCTGACTTTC. This chain links TRBV19 with TRBJ2-6; TRBD1 might be the D (7 bases). Trimming left V 4 bases short and J 0 bases short, with 10 bases between. There are 16 residues in the CDR3. Germline-derived CDR1 and CDR2 are LNHDA and SQIVND (reference sequence).

The chain has TRBV29-1 and TRBJ1-1, with no clear D. The CDR3 has 13 amino acids. Germline CDR1 is SQVTM and CDR2 is ANQGSEA. Trimming removed 1 base at V and 11 bases at J, with 17 bases between. The CDR3 sequence: CSVEAWADPSAFF. In DNA form, the CDR3 reads TGCAGCGTTGAAGCATGGGCTGATCCTTCGGCTTTCTTT.

This clone was seen just once. The V and J genes are TRBV30 and TRBJ1-6; 8 positions match TRBD1. V shed 4 bases and J 7 bases; nucleotides not matched to a gene: 9. Germline CDR1 and CDR2: GTSNPN and SVGIG (reference sequence). The CDR3 is 15 amino acids. In DNA, the CDR3 is TGTGCCTGGATAGGTCAGGGGGCTAGAAATTCACCCCTCCACTTT. Residues: CAWIGQGARNSPLHF.

The chain recombines TRBV6-5 with TRBJ1-2; 7 nucleotides agree with TRBD1. This CDR3 comprises 15 residues. Losses at the gene ends were 7 bases for V and 3 bases for J; bases not matched to a gene: 11. Germline CDR1 MNHEY, CDR2 SVGAGI. CDR3 coding DNA: TGTGCCAGCATTCAGGGGACAGCAGGGCACTATGGCTACACCTTC. Its translation: CASIQGTAGHYGYTF.

V and J are TRBV6-4 and TRBJ2-2, with 10 bases that match TRBD2. The germline V gene has CDR1 MRHNA and CDR2 SNTAGT. The J segment lost 4 bases and the V segment lost 3 bases, leaving 2 bases of the junction unmatched. The CDR3 extends over 15 amino acids. CDR3 residues: CASSEASGSTGELFF. The CDR3 DNA sequence: TGTGCCAGCAGTGAGGCTAGCGGGAGCACCGGGGAGCTGTTTTTT.